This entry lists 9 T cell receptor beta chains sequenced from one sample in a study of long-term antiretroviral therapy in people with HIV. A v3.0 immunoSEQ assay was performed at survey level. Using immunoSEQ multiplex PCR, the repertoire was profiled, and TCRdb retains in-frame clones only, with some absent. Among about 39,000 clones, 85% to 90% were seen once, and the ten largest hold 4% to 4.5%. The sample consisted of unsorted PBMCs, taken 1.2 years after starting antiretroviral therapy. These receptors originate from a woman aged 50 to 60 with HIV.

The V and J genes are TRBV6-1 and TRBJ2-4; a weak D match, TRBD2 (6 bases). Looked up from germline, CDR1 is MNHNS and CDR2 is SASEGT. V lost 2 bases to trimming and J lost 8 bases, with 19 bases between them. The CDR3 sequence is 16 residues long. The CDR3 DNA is TGTGCCAGCAGTGAATGGAGGGACGGAGCCGGGGACATTCAGTACTTC. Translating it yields CASSEWRDGAGDIQYF.

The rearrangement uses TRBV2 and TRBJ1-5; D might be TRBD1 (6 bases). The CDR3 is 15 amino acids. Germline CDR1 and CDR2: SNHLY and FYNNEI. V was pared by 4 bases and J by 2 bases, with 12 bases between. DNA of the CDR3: TGTGCCAGCAGTGCCGAGGGGGTGGGCAATCAGCCCCAGCATTTT. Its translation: CASSAEGVGNQPQHF.

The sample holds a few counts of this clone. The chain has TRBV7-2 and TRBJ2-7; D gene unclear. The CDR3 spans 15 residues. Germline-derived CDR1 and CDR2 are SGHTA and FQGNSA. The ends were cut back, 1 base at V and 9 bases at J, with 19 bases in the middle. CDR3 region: CASSLGPQSPLWQYF. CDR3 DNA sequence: TGTGCCAGCAGCTTAGGCCCCCAGAGTCCCCTCTGGCAGTACTTC.

The CDR3 sequence: CASSQDGGQGADTQYF. CDR3 bases: TGTGCCAGCAGCCAAGACGGGGGACAGGGAGCAGATACGCAGTATTTT. The chain links TRBV4-2 to TRBJ2-3, with 9 nucleotides matching TRBD1. J gave up 4 bases and V 0 bases, and 5 bases lay outside the gene matches. CDR1 and CDR2 (germline): LGHNA, YNFKEQ. This CDR3 is 16 amino acids long.

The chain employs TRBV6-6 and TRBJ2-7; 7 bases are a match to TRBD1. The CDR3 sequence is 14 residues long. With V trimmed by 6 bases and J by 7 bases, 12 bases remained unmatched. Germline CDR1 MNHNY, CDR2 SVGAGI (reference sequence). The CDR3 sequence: CASRLGQAPTEQYF. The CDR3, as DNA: TGTGCCAGCAGGCTTGGACAGGCCCCTACGGAGCAGTACTTC.

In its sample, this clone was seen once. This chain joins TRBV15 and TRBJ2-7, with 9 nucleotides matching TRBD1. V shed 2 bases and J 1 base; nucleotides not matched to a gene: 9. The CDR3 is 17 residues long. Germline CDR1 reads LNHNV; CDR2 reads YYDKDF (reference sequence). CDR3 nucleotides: TGTGCCACCAGCAGAACTCTTCCGGGACAGGGTTCCTACGAGCAGTACTTC. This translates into CATSRTLPGQGSYEQYF.

The CDR3 spells CASRYRGNYGYTF. The CDR3 bases are TGTGCCAGCAGGTACAGGGGGAACTATGGCTACACCTTC. The chain combines TRBV27 with TRBJ1-2; 8 bases match TRBD1. The V gene's germline CDR1 is MNHEY and CDR2 SMNVEV (reference sequence). The CDR3 is made up of 13 amino acids. V was pared by 6 bases and J by 2 bases, with 2 bases of the junction left unmatched.

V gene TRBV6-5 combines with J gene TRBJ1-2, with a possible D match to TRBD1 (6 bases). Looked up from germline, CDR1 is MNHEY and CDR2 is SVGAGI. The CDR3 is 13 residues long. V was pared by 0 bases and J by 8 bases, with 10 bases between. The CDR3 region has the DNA TGTGCCAGCAGTTACTCGACAGGCGGAGGCTACACCTTC. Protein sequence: CASSYSTGGGYTF.

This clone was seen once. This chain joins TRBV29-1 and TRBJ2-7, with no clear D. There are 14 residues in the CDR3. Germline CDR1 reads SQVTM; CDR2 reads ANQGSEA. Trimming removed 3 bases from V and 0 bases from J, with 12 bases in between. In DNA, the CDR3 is TGCAGCGTTGATAGGCAGCTAAGCTCCTACGAGCAGTACTTC. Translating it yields CSVDRQLSSYEQYF.